These 11 T cell receptor beta chains originate from one sample sequenced in a study of CD8 T cells in ankylosing spondylitis. TCRdb reprocessed the 5' RACE reads via MiXCR and lists one record per CDR3 protein. The sample carries 250,000 to 400,000 distinct CDR3 sequences, approximately 10% recorded once. The sequenced sample was blood, either unsorted or a sorted T cell fraction (not recorded which). The receptors stem from a female donor with ankylosing spondylitis or in good health (not recorded which).

At least ten counts were recorded for this clonotype. The chain is built from TRBV7-9 and TRBJ2-4; D ambiguous. The CDR3 extends over 13 amino acids. Looked up from germline, CDR1 is SEHNR and CDR2 is FQNEAQ (reference sequence). The germline V and J ends were trimmed by 5 bases and 8 bases, with 13 bases remaining between them. The CDR3 region has the DNA TGTGCCAGCAGCCCCGAACACATAGACATTCAGTACTTC. Its protein product is CASSPEHIDIQYF.

This clonotype was counted ten times or more. This CDR3 reads CSHKSSGRANTQYF. Here the CDR3 DNA reads TGCAGCCATAAGAGTAGCGGGAGGGCAAATACGCAGTATTTT. J is TRBJ2-3 and V is TRBV29-1, with 11 positions matching TRBD2. Looked up from germline, CDR1 is SQVTM and CDR2 is ANQGSEA. J gave up 7 bases and V 8 bases, and 11 bases lay outside the gene matches. CDR3 size: 14 residues.

There are many counts of this clonotype. The chain combines TRBV10-3 with TRBJ2-1, with unresolved D. V lost 5 bases and J 1 base, leaving 9 bases between the germline ends. Germline CDR1 is ENHRY and CDR2 is SYGVKD. This CDR3 comprises 14 residues. CDR3 nucleotides: TGTGCCATCAGTACGGGTTCATCCTACAATGAGCAGTTCTTC. It codes for CAISTGSSYNEQFF.

The chain combines TRBV10-3 with TRBJ2-1, with 8 positions matching TRBD1. The ends lost 5 bases at V and 7 bases at J; junction bases unmatched: 4. CDR1 is ENHRY and CDR2 is SYGVKD in the germline V gene. This CDR3 is built from 13 residues. The CDR3 spells CAISTDRVNEQFF. In nucleotides, the CDR3 is TGTGCCATCAGTACGGACAGGGTAAATGAGCAGTTCTTC.

The table lists this clonotype with many counts. The genes are TRBV7-6 and TRBJ2-1; 11 nucleotides agree with TRBD2. V gave up 2 bases and J gave up 5 bases; unmatched junction bases: 8. In germline, CDR1 is SGHVS, CDR2 FNYEAQ. The CDR3 is 17 amino acids. Written as DNA, the CDR3 is TGTGCCAGCAGCTTATGGGCTAGCGGGGGGACCGACAATGAGCAGTTCTTC. It is translated as CASSLWASGGTDNEQFF.

This clonotype was counted many times. The V call is TRBV5-1, the J call TRBJ2-1; possible D gene TRBD1, 6 bases. V was trimmed by 7 bases and J by 7 bases, leaving 9 bases between them. The germline CDR1 and CDR2 sequences are SGHRS and YFSETQ. There are 11 residues in the CDR3. Here the CDR3 DNA reads TGCGCCAGCTCCCAGGGGAATGAGCAGTTCTTC. Translation gives CASSQGNEQFF.

This clonotype was observed at least ten times. This chain uses TRBV5-1 with TRBJ2-2; D not certain. The CDR3 length is 14 residues. Germline V gene sequence: CDR1 SGHRS, CDR2 YFSETQ. V lost 4 bases and J 5 bases, leaving 12 bases between the germline ends. The CDR3 nucleotides read TGCGCCAGCAGCCAACAAACCGGTACCGGGGAGCTGTTTTTT. Protein product: CASSQQTGTGELFF. Full variable domain (outside the CDR3, taken from reference TRBV5-1 and TRBJ2-2): KAGVTQTPRYLIKTRGQQVTLSCSPISGHRSVSWYQQTPGQGLQFLFEYFSETQRNKGNFPGRFSGRQFSNSRSEMNVSTLELGDSALYLCASSQQTGTGELFFGEGSRLTVL.

CDR3 sequence reads: CASSSWRGRTDTQYF. CDR3 DNA: TGTGCCAGCAGCTCTTGGCGGGGGCGAACAGATACGCAGTATTTT. The rearrangement links TRBV11-2 to TRBJ2-3; TRBD2 is a possible D gene (7 bases). Between the trimmed V and J ends, which lost 4 bases and 3 bases, there was a span of 14 bases. The CDR3 covers 15 residues. From germline, CDR1 is SGHAT and CDR2 FQNNGV. The complete variable domain, with remaining parts taken from reference TRBV11-2 and TRBJ2-3, reads EAGVAQSPRYKIIEKRQSVAFWCNPISGHATLYWYQQILGQGPKLLIQFQNNGVVDDSQLPKDRFSAERLKGVDSTLKIQPAKLEDSAVYLCASSSWRGRTDTQYFGPGTRLTVL.

This clonotype showed up many times. The chain couples TRBV7-2 to TRBJ2-3; D gene uncertain. This CDR3 has 12 residues. Germline V gene lookup returns CDR1 SGHTA and CDR2 FQGNSA. Trimming pared 1 base from V and 5 bases from J, leaving 4 bases between. The CDR3 protein is CASSLVIDTQYF. CDR3 bases: TGTGCCAGCAGCTTAGTTATAGATACGCAGTATTTT.

This clonotype came up many times. The V gene is TRBV20-1, the J gene TRBJ2-7, with a weak D call TRBD1 (5 bases). There are 13 residues in the CDR3. CDR1 and CDR2 (germline): DFQATT, SNEGSKA (reference sequence). V was shortened by 8 bases and J by 7 bases, with 21 bases between the two germline ends. CDR3 nucleotides: TGCAGTACGCAGGGATCTCGTCTACGTGAGCAGTACTTC. This codes for CSTQGSRLREQYF.

This clonotype was counted only a few times. The chain employs TRBV7-9 and TRBJ1-1, with a tentative D call TRBD1 (6 bases). The CDR3 is 13 amino acids. Germline V gives CDR1 SEHNR, CDR2 FQNEAQ (reference sequence). Between the trimmed V and J ends, which lost 1 base and 7 bases, there was a span of 10 bases. The CDR3 region is CASSLGGAGEAFF. CDR3 nucleotide sequence: TGTGCCAGCAGCTTAGGGGGGGCAGGTGAAGCTTTCTTT.